This TCR beta chain is from a study of cytomegalovirus exposure and HLA in healthy donors. With 60 Vbeta and 13 Jbeta primers, the PCR was carried out. Generated by immunoSEQ multiplex PCR, the TCRdb table keeps only in-frame clones and is missing some. The sample shows about 130,000 clones, around 77% of them seen only once. The CDR3 covers 13 residues. V lost 5 bases to trimming and J lost 7 bases, with 14 bases between them. The germline V gene has CDR1 MDHEN and CDR2 SYDVKM. This clonotype was sampled from a woman aged 40-49 years in good health and CMV-seropositive. Material: PBMCs. The chain recombines TRBV28 with TRBJ2-5; no definite D call. Written as DNA, the CDR3 is TGTGCCAGCAGTGAAGGTGCAACGGGGACCCAGTACTTC. This codes for CASSEGATGTQYF.